Each of the 19 T cell receptor beta chains below was sequenced from the same sample in a study of vaccination and CD4 T cells after COVID-19. Treatment noted: roughly 10-day PBMC culture with coronavirus spike peptide pools or control peptides (ViraFEST assay). The Oncomine TCR Beta short-read assay sequenced DNA from cultured CD4+ T cells. TCRdb re-derived calls from the PCR reads in MiXCR, one entry per CDR3 protein. The sample has under 11,000 distinct CDR3 sequences, roughly 77% seen once; the top ten hold about 9.8%. Which antigens these TCRs recognize remains unknown. Sequenced: CD4+ T cells from blood, cultured in vitro. The origin of the receptors is a human donor who had recovered from COVID-19.

The chain employs TRBV6-2 or TRBV6-3 and TRBJ2-2, with a possible D match to TRBD1 (6 bases). V dropped 4 bases and J dropped 3 bases, with 12 bases sitting between them. Germline loops: CDR1 MNHEY, CDR2 SVGEGT. This CDR3 has 15 amino acids. The CDR3 bases are TGTGCCAGCAGTTTTCGACAGGCTCACACCGGGGAGCTGTTTTTT. Translation gives CASSFRQAHTGELFF.

This clonotype was observed once. The V gene is TRBV20-1, the J gene TRBJ2-6, with D tentatively TRBD1 (5 bases). The V gene's germline CDR1 is DFQATT and CDR2 SNEGSKA (reference sequence). This CDR3 has 15 residues. With 5 bases removed from V and 2 bases from J, the gap between germline ends came to 13 bases. The CDR3 here is CSAGIGVAGANVLTF. The CDR3 DNA sequence: TGCAGTGCTGGAATAGGGGTCGCTGGGGCCAACGTCCTGACTTTC.

The rearrangement links TRBV7-9 to TRBJ1-1; D ambiguous. The V gene lost 8 bases and the J gene lost 1 base, with 11 bases spanning the gap. Germline assignment: CDR1 SEHNR and CDR2 FQNEAQ (reference sequence). The CDR3 has 13 amino acids. The CDR3 is CASHRYGNTEAFF. In nucleotides, the CDR3 is TGTGCCAGCCACCGTTATGGGAACACTGAAGCTTTCTTT. Based on the CDR3 plus reference TRBV7-9 and TRBJ1-1, the full variable domain is DTGVSQNPRHKITKRGQNVTFRCDPISEHNRLYWYRQTLGQGPEFLTYFQNEAQLEKSRLLSDRFSAERPKGSFSTLEIQRTEQGDSAMYLCASHRYGNTEAFFGQGTRLTVV.

J is TRBJ1-2 and V is TRBV28; no firm D call. Germline CDR1 MDHEN, CDR2 SYDVKM. This CDR3 contains 13 residues. V lost 7 bases, J lost 3 bases, and 12 bases lay in between. The CDR3: CASIGRFHYGYTF. DNA of the CDR3: TGTGCCAGCATTGGCAGGTTCCACTATGGCTACACCTTC.

The chain's CDR3 is CASSPSLKSGYTF. The CDR3 bases are TGTGCCAGCAGTCCGTCTCTAAAAAGTGGCTACACCTTC. The J gene is TRBJ1-2, the V gene TRBV27; D not resolved. The CDR3 spans 13 residues. V shed 5 bases and J shed 7 bases, with 14 bases lying between them. Germline V lookup: CDR1 MNHEY, CDR2 SMNVEV (reference sequence).

This clonotype has only a few counts. The gene calls are TRBV7-3 and TRBJ2-2, with TRBD2 matching over 8 bases. The CDR3 totals 15 residues. Germline V CDR1 and CDR2: SGHTA, FQGTGA. V was clipped by 6 bases and J by 4 bases; unmatched bases: 7. For the CDR3, the DNA is TGTGCCAGCAGTCGGGAGGGGGGCGGCACCGGGGAGCTGTTTTTT. Residues: CASSREGGGTGELFF.

The chain joins TRBV6-2 or TRBV6-3 to TRBJ2-3, with D uncertain. Trimming left V 2 bases short and J 4 bases short, with 4 bases between. The germline CDR1 and CDR2 sequences are MNHEY and SVGEGT. CDR3 length equals 12 residues. The CDR3 region has the DNA TGTGCCAGCAGTTACATTGCAGATACGCAGTATTTT. As protein: CASSYIADTQYF.

This clonotype was recorded a few times. The rearrangement joins TRBV19 to TRBJ2-3; D uncertain. V lost 1 base and J lost 8, with 10 bases in between. This CDR3 region has 13 residues. Looked up from germline, CDR1 is LNHDA and CDR2 is SQIVND (reference sequence). CDR3 sequence (DNA): TGTGCCAGTAGTATAGTGGGTTTCGGTACGCAGTATTTT. This encodes CASSIVGFGTQYF.

V usage is TRBV24-1 and J usage is TRBJ2-1; the match to TRBD2 covers 11 bases. The germline V gene encodes CDR1 KGHDR and CDR2 SFDVKD. V lost 4 bases to trimming and J lost 3 bases; unmatched junction nucleotides: 4. This CDR3 contains 16 residues. CDR3 in amino acids: CATSDPGTSGYNEQFF. Here the CDR3 DNA reads TGTGCCACCAGTGACCCCGGGACTAGCGGCTACAATGAGCAGTTCTTC.

The chain employs TRBV27 and TRBJ1-2, with TRBD1 identical over 7 bases. With 5 bases clipped from V and 5 bases from J, the junction kept 11 bases outside the gene matches. From germline, CDR1 is MNHEY and CDR2 SMNVEV (reference sequence). This CDR3 contains 15 residues. Here the CDR3 DNA reads TGTGCCAGCAGTGGGGGCAGAGGGGGCGCTTATGGCTACACCTTC. Translating it yields CASSGGRGGAYGYTF.

V and J are TRBV6-2 or TRBV6-3 and TRBJ1-1, with 7 bases that match TRBD1. The germline gives CDR1 MNHEY, CDR2 SVGEGT. The CDR3 runs 13 residues. V trimming: 6 bases; J trimming: 5 bases; junction bases outside the gene matches: 6. The CDR3 here is CASRETGRTEAFF. CDR3 DNA sequence: TGTGCCAGCAGGGAGACAGGGAGGACTGAAGCTTTCTTT.

The V and J genes are TRBV24-1 and TRBJ2-2; D not certain. Germline CDR1 and CDR2: KGHDR and SFDVKD. Trimming cost V 5 bases and J 1 base, with 7 bases left between them. The CDR3 runs to 14 residues. CDR3 DNA: TGTGCCACCAGTGGCACCAAGAACACCGGGGAGCTGTTTTTT. Protein: CATSGTKNTGELFF.

The chain combines TRBV27 with TRBJ2-2; D is possibly TRBD1 (5 bases). Germline CDR1 is MNHEY and CDR2 is SMNVEV (reference sequence). The V gene lost 2 bases and the J gene lost 5 bases, with 12 bases spanning the gap. CDR3 length equals 15 residues. CDR3 coding DNA: TGTGCCAGCAGTTTAGTCAGGGAAAGTACCGGGGAGCTGTTTTTT. Its translation is CASSLVRESTGELFF.

This clonotype came up once. The chain employs TRBV6-1 and TRBJ1-5, with TRBD1 identical over 7 bases. This CDR3 contains 15 residues. CDR1 MNHNS and CDR2 SASEGT come from the germline V gene. V gave up 6 bases and J gave up 4 bases; unmatched junction bases: 9. DNA for the CDR3: TGTGCCAGCAGGGGGGGCGGGACAGTGAATCAGCCCCAGCATTTT. Translation: CASRGGGTVNQPQHF.

The rearrangement joins TRBV25-1 to TRBJ2-7; D is ambiguous. CDR1 and CDR2 (germline): MGHDK, SYGVNS. The CDR3 has 14 amino acids. The V and J ends lost 3 bases and 0 bases respectively, with 9 bases between them. CDR3 coding DNA: TGTGCCAGCAGTGATGAACGTAGCTCCTACGAGCAGTACTTC. Amino acids: CASSDERSSYEQYF.

The V call is TRBV6-2 or TRBV6-3, the J call TRBJ1-5; D may be TRBD1 (5 bases). This CDR3 has 14 amino acids. The ends were cut back, 8 bases at V and 4 bases at J, with 15 bases in the middle. Germline values: CDR1 MNHEY, CDR2 SVGEGT. CDR3 loop: CASQREGNNQPQHF. CDR3 DNA sequence: TGTGCCAGCCAACGGGAGGGGAATAATCAGCCCCAGCATTTT.

This clonotype was recorded once. The V gene is TRBV28, the J gene TRBJ2-5; the D is unclear. The CDR3 runs 17 residues. V gave up 4 bases and J gave up 2 bases, with 20 bases separating them. Germline CDR1 is MDHEN and CDR2 is SYDVKM. CDR3 amino acids: CASSWMSLGRIQETQYF. The CDR3 DNA sequence: TGTGCCAGCAGTTGGATGTCGTTGGGCCGGATACAAGAGACCCAGTACTTC.

V gene TRBV20-1 combines with J gene TRBJ1-6; D remains ambiguous. V was clipped by 0 bases and J by 0 bases, with 12 bases between them. The CDR3 has 17 amino acids. Germline-derived CDR1 and CDR2 are DFQATT and SNEGSKA (reference sequence). The CDR3 spells CSARDSLGSSYNSPLHF. The CDR3 DNA follows: TGCAGTGCTAGAGATTCGTTGGGGAGCTCCTATAATTCACCCCTCCACTTT.

The V call is TRBV7-2, the J call TRBJ1-2; no clear D gene. The CDR3 is 15 amino acids. Trimming left V 5 bases short and J 2 bases short, with 15 bases between. Germline values: CDR1 SGHTA, CDR2 FQGNSA. In DNA form, the CDR3 reads TGTGCCAGCAGCCCCAGATTTACAGCAAACTATGGCTACACCTTC. Protein sequence: CASSPRFTANYGYTF.